The rows below give T cell receptor beta chains drawn from one sample of a study of blood T cell repertoires in COVID-19. Libraries were prepared by immunoSEQ multiplex PCR; TCRdb keeps only in-frame clonotypes and omits some of them. The repertoire holds about 140,000 clones, with 85% to 90% as singletons. Sequenced input: peripheral blood. The origin of the receptors is a woman aged 60-75 years with acute or convalescent COVID-19. Each CDR3 is given with its conserved first and last residue. A D gene is named only where the DNA matches it firmly. Size values are once, few and many counts, or a class for expanded clones, and some rows have none.

D: NA; size: NA; V: TRBV20-1; J: TRBJ1-2; DNA: TGCAGTGCTAGTTCCGGGGGGGGCTACACCTTC; CDR3: CSASSGGGYTF
D: TRBD1; size: NA; V: TRBV18; J: TRBJ1-5; DNA: TGTGCCAGCTCACCTCGGGACAGTAATCAGCCCCAGCATTTT; CDR3: CASSPRDSNQPQHF
D: NA; size: few; V: TRBV19; J: TRBJ1-4; DNA: TGTGCCAGTACCCGCGACCGGGATGAAAAACTGTTTTTT; CDR3: CASTRDRDEKLFF
D: TRBD1; size: NA; V: TRBV12-3/TRBV12-4; J: TRBJ2-7; DNA: TGTGCCAGCAGTACCCGGACAGGCTACGAGCAGTACTTC; CDR3: CASSTRTGYEQYF
D: NA; size: NA; V: TRBV30; J: TRBJ1-2; DNA: TGTGCCTGGAAGGCAGTCAACTATGGGGGCTACACCTTC; CDR3: CAWKAVNYGGYTF
D: NA; size: NA; V: TRBV19; J: TRBJ1-4; DNA: TGTGCCAGTAGTTCCTTCCAGGGGCCTAATGAAAAACTGTTTTTT; CDR3: CASSSFQGPNEKLFF
D: NA; size: NA; V: TRBV6-6; J: TRBJ1-1; DNA: TGTGCCAGCAGCCAGCGACAGACTGAAGCTTTCTTT; CDR3: CASSQRQTEAFF
D: NA; size: NA; V: TRBV5-5; J: TRBJ1-5; DNA: TGTGCCAGCAGCGGCACAGCAGCCCCTGGTAGCAATCAGCCCCAGCATTTT; CDR3: CASSGTAAPGSNQPQHF
D: TRBD1; size: NA; V: TRBV5-1; J: TRBJ1-5; DNA: TGCGCCAGCAGTCCCTCCGGGACAGGACATCAGCCCCAGCATTTT; CDR3: CASSPSGTGHQPQHF
D: NA; size: NA; V: TRBV9; J: TRBJ1-1; DNA: TGTGCCAGCAGCGTAGCGCCGGGGAACACTGAAGCTTTCTTT; CDR3: CASSVAPGNTEAFF
D: NA; size: few; V: TRBV21-1; J: TRBJ2-3; DNA: TGTGCCAGCAGTTTCACCGGGACAGTTCGCACAGATACGCAGTATTTT; CDR3: CASSFTGTVRTDTQYF